This TCR beta chain was found in a study of CD4 T cells in relation to SARS-CoV-2 and coronaviruses. Study details: TCR beta CDR3s were sequenced after 10-day antigen culture of PBMCs. The restricting HLA molecule for shared crossreactive spike epitopes was mapped.

Profiled with immunoSEQ multiplex PCR; TCRdb holds only in-frame clones, not every one. The table records tens of thousands of clones, about three quarters of them present only once. Germline CDR1 MNHEY, CDR2 SVGAGI. There are 15 residues in the CDR3. The V end lost 6 bases, the J end lost 0 bases, and 15 bases lay between the germline ends. A word on this clone: Antigen unknown.

Unexposed donor CD4+ T cells date from about 2011-2018, before the COVID-19 pandemic. Isolation of CD4+ T cells took place after roughly nine days in culture. Unexposed-donor CD4+ T cells were probed with SARS-CoV-2 S/N and four cold-coronavirus spikes, cells permitting. Approximately 1.9 million PBMCs per well were cultured with approximately 10 IU/ml IL-2. The sample was CD4+ T cells from PBMCs, cultured in vitro. The V and J genes are TRBV6-5 and TRBJ2-7, with D tentatively TRBD1 (6 bases). This receptor was identified in a human donor in good health. The DNA for the CDR3 is TGTGCCAGCAGGGCCGGACAGAGGAGCTCCTACGAGCAGTACTTC. Residues: CASRAGQRSSYEQYF.